The sequence of this T cell receptor beta chain was determined in a study of T cell responses to AZD1222 COVID-19 vaccine. Overall study results and limits: The donor group comprised mostly white British people and more females; the analysis possibly underestimated clonal diversity. Targeting of unmutated variant regions was reportedly seen in nearly half of spike-specific TCRs. Only six people who got AZD1222 tested seropositive at baseline.

Method: immunoSEQ multiplex PCR; TCRdb's copy keeps in-frame clones and lacks some. This sample has roughly 120,000 clones, with 85% to 90% found just once. Notes on this clone: The antigen remains unidentified.

This CDR3 comprises 13 residues. Germline assignment: CDR1 MDHEN and CDR2 SYDVKM. The V gene lost 5 bases and the J gene lost 1 base, with 9 bases spanning the gap. This chain links TRBV28 with TRBJ2-7; D not certain. The clonotype originates from an adult in good health. The sample in question was peripheral blood, obtained on day 0 of AZD1222 vaccination. CDR3 bases: TGTGCCAGCAGTCCCTCCATTTCCTACGAGCAGTACTTC. Translation gives CASSPSISYEQYF.